These T cell receptor beta chains were read from a single sample in a study of T cells after yellow fever vaccination. TCRdb reanalysed the 5' RACE reads using MiXCR and keeps one entry per CDR3 protein. The table shows fewer than 150,000 distinct CDR3 sequences, with roughly 8.2% occurring only once. The sample in question was CD4+ T cells sorted from PBMCs, obtained 5 days after the yellow fever booster vaccination. These TCRs come from a man aged 30-40 years who received the YFV17D yellow fever vaccine. Each CDR3 is given with its conserved first and last residue. The order of the fields is CDR3 DNA, CDR3 protein, J gene, V gene, clone size, D gene. A D gene is named only where the DNA matches it firmly. Expanded clones are given a class, and other clones once, few, many or no size at all.

CDR3nt: TGTGCCAGCAGCTTGAGACGGACAGGGTCGGAGACCCAGTACTTC
CDR3aa: CASSLRRTGSETQYF
j_gene: TRBJ2-5
v_gene: TRBV7-8
abundance: -
d_gene: TRBD1

CDR3nt: TGTGCCAGCAGCCAGCGGAAGGTTGAGCAGTTCTTC
CDR3aa: CASSQRKVEQFF
j_gene: TRBJ2-1
v_gene: TRBV3-1
abundance: many
d_gene: -

CDR3nt: TGTGCCAGCGTTGATGAATTGTCCTATAATTCACCCCTCCACTTT
CDR3aa: CASVDELSYNSPLHF
j_gene: TRBJ1-6
v_gene: TRBV6-2/TRBV6-3
abundance: many
d_gene: -

CDR3nt: TGTGCCAGCAACCTACTAGCGGGAGGTGGCTACGAGCAGTACTTC
CDR3aa: CASNLLAGGGYEQYF
j_gene: TRBJ2-7
v_gene: TRBV7-2
abundance: few
d_gene: TRBD2

CDR3nt: TGCGCCAGCAGCTTGGAGCGGAATCAGCCCCAGCATTTT
CDR3aa: CASSLERNQPQHF
j_gene: TRBJ1-5
v_gene: TRBV5-1
abundance: many
d_gene: -

CDR3nt: TGTGCCAGTAGCCCCTATGGGAGAGAAGCTTTCTTT
CDR3aa: CASSPYGREAFF
j_gene: TRBJ1-1
v_gene: TRBV19
abundance: few
d_gene: -

CDR3nt: TGTGCCTCGACTTCGAGAATGGGACGGAGCATGAACACTGAAGCTTTCTTT
CDR3aa: CASTSRMGRSMNTEAFF
j_gene: TRBJ1-1
v_gene: TRBV5-4
abundance: -
d_gene: -

CDR3nt: TGTGCCAGCTCCCGGGGGACAGGTGTTGAGAATGAGCAGTTCTTC
CDR3aa: CASSRGTGVENEQFF
j_gene: TRBJ2-1
v_gene: TRBV18
abundance: many
d_gene: TRBD1

CDR3nt: TGTGCCAGCAGCTTTCAGGTGCTGAGGGAGCAGTTCTTC
CDR3aa: CASSFQVLREQFF
j_gene: TRBJ2-1
v_gene: TRBV7-2
abundance: many
d_gene: -

CDR3nt: TGCGCCAGCAGTCCGAAGGGACTAGCCACCCCGGGGGCCTACGAGCAGTACTTC
CDR3aa: CASSPKGLATPGAYEQYF
j_gene: TRBJ2-7
v_gene: TRBV5-1
abundance: many
d_gene: TRBD2

CDR3nt: TGTGCCAGCAGCTCCTACCCCGGGACAAACTACGAGCAGTACTTC
CDR3aa: CASSSYPGTNYEQYF
j_gene: TRBJ2-7
v_gene: TRBV7-6
abundance: many
d_gene: -

CDR3nt: TGTGCTAGCAGGACAGAACGCACAGATACGCAGTATTTT
CDR3aa: CASRTERTDTQYF
j_gene: TRBJ2-3
v_gene: TRBV11-3
abundance: -
d_gene: -

CDR3nt: TGTGCCAGCACGGGACAGGTGACCGGGGAGCTGTTTTTT
CDR3aa: CASTGQVTGELFF
j_gene: TRBJ2-2
v_gene: TRBV12-3/TRBV12-4
abundance: many
d_gene: TRBD1

CDR3nt: TGTGCCAGCAGCTTAGTTAGGGGGGACAGGGGTGAAGCTTTCTTT
CDR3aa: CASSLVRGDRGEAFF
j_gene: TRBJ1-1
v_gene: TRBV7-2
abundance: many
d_gene: TRBD1

CDR3nt: TGTGCCAGCAGCTTAGCGCAGGGGACTAACAGTTACGAGCAGTACTTC
CDR3aa: CASSLAQGTNSYEQYF
j_gene: TRBJ2-7
v_gene: TRBV7-6
abundance: many
d_gene: -

CDR3nt: TGTGCCAGTAGTACTACAGGGATAGGGGAGCTGTTTTTT
CDR3aa: CASSTTGIGELFF
j_gene: TRBJ2-2
v_gene: TRBV19
abundance: many
d_gene: -

CDR3nt: TGTGCCAGCAGCTTAGCTTATACACGCGAGCAGTACTTC
CDR3aa: CASSLAYTREQYF
j_gene: TRBJ2-7
v_gene: TRBV7-6
abundance: many
d_gene: -

CDR3nt: TGTGCCAGCAGTCCCCGGCAGGGGTTGACAGATACGCAGTATTTT
CDR3aa: CASSPRQGLTDTQYF
j_gene: TRBJ2-3
v_gene: TRBV28
abundance: many
d_gene: -

CDR3nt: TGTGCCAGCAGTTCGGGGGGTGGCCAGTACTTC
CDR3aa: CASSSGGGQYF
j_gene: TRBJ2-5
v_gene: TRBV27
abundance: many
d_gene: TRBD2

CDR3nt: TGTGCCAGCAGGGATACGGGCACGGGAGGCTACACCTTC
CDR3aa: CASRDTGTGGYTF
j_gene: TRBJ1-2
v_gene: TRBV6-1
abundance: many
d_gene: -

CDR3nt: TGTGCCAGCAGCTCCTACAATTTTGGGGAGACCCAGTACTTC
CDR3aa: CASSSYNFGETQYF
j_gene: TRBJ2-5
v_gene: TRBV11-2
abundance: many
d_gene: -

CDR3nt: TGTGCCAGCAGCGCTGAGATTGGAGCTGAAGCTTTCTTT
CDR3aa: CASSAEIGAEAFF
j_gene: TRBJ1-1
v_gene: TRBV12-3/TRBV12-4
abundance: many
d_gene: -

CDR3nt: TGTGCCAGCAGCTTAGATGGGACGTTGGGGGACAATGAGCAGTTCTTC
CDR3aa: CASSLDGTLGDNEQFF
j_gene: TRBJ2-1
v_gene: TRBV7-9
abundance: many
d_gene: -

CDR3nt: TGTGCCAGCAGCTTGGATGGGAGGGTTTCCTACAATGAGCAGTTCTTC
CDR3aa: CASSLDGRVSYNEQFF
j_gene: TRBJ2-1
v_gene: TRBV5-5
abundance: many
d_gene: TRBD2

CDR3nt: TGTGCCAGCCTCCCGGGGGGAGGGACAGATACGCAGTATTTT
CDR3aa: CASLPGGGTDTQYF
j_gene: TRBJ2-3
v_gene: TRBV2
abundance: many
d_gene: TRBD2

CDR3nt: TGCAGTGCGCGGGAGGGGGCAGGTGAAAAACTGTTTTTT
CDR3aa: CSAREGAGEKLFF
j_gene: TRBJ1-4
v_gene: TRBV20-1
abundance: many
d_gene: TRBD1

CDR3nt: TGTGCCAGCAGTTACCCGACCCTCTCTGGGGCCAACGTCCTGACTTTC
CDR3aa: CASSYPTLSGANVLTF
j_gene: TRBJ2-6
v_gene: TRBV6-2/TRBV6-3
abundance: few
d_gene: -

CDR3nt: TGCAGTGCTAGTGCGGACAACTCCTACGAGCAGTACTTC
CDR3aa: CSASADNSYEQYF
j_gene: TRBJ2-7
v_gene: TRBV20-1
abundance: many
d_gene: -

CDR3nt: TGTGCCAGCAGCGATGCGGGGGGCGCGGAGACCCAGTACTTC
CDR3aa: CASSDAGGAETQYF
j_gene: TRBJ2-5
v_gene: TRBV6-1
abundance: few
d_gene: TRBD2

CDR3nt: TGTGCCAGCAGCTCGAGGGGGCTGTACAATGAGCAGTTCTTC
CDR3aa: CASSSRGLYNEQFF
j_gene: TRBJ2-1
v_gene: TRBV5-4
abundance: many
d_gene: TRBD1

CDR3nt: TGTGCCAGCAGCCGCAACAGGGGGCTTGGCTACACCTTC
CDR3aa: CASSRNRGLGYTF
j_gene: TRBJ1-2
v_gene: TRBV3-1
abundance: -
d_gene: TRBD1

CDR3nt: TGTGCCAGCAGATCAGACGTGGGGGCAGATACGCAGTATTTT
CDR3aa: CASRSDVGADTQYF
j_gene: TRBJ2-3
v_gene: TRBV6-1
abundance: many
d_gene: -

CDR3nt: TGTGCCAGTAGGGCGACTAGCGGGATCTCAGGCGAGCAGTTCTTC
CDR3aa: CASRATSGISGEQFF
j_gene: TRBJ2-1
v_gene: TRBV19
abundance: many
d_gene: TRBD2

CDR3nt: TGTGCCAGCAGCTCCCCGGGACTAGCGGCCTACGAGCAGTACTTC
CDR3aa: CASSSPGLAAYEQYF
j_gene: TRBJ2-7
v_gene: TRBV5-4
abundance: -
d_gene: TRBD2

CDR3nt: TGCGCCAGCAGCTTGCCCGGGACTCCCAATGAGCAGTTCTTC
CDR3aa: CASSLPGTPNEQFF
j_gene: TRBJ2-1
v_gene: TRBV5-1
abundance: many
d_gene: -

CDR3nt: TGTGCCACCAGTGATTTCCAGGGGGACGGGAGGAAAAAACTGTTTTTT
CDR3aa: CATSDFQGDGRKKLFF
j_gene: TRBJ1-4
v_gene: TRBV24-1
abundance: many
d_gene: TRBD1

CDR3nt: TGTGCCAGCCTTATTAGCCGGCGCACCGGGGAGCTGTTTTTT
CDR3aa: CASLISRRTGELFF
j_gene: TRBJ2-2
v_gene: TRBV6-2/TRBV6-3
abundance: many
d_gene: -

CDR3nt: TGTGCCACCAGAAGCGAAGGGAGGGAGACCCAGTACTTC
CDR3aa: CATRSEGRETQYF
j_gene: TRBJ2-5
v_gene: TRBV15
abundance: many
d_gene: -

CDR3nt: TGTGCCAGCAGATTCGGGACACAGGGGTACTCTGGAAACACCATATATTTT
CDR3aa: CASRFGTQGYSGNTIYF
j_gene: TRBJ1-3
v_gene: TRBV12-3/TRBV12-4
abundance: many
d_gene: TRBD1

CDR3nt: TGTGCCAGCAGCTTAATGGGGACTAGCGCCTACAATGAGCAGTTCTTC
CDR3aa: CASSLMGTSAYNEQFF
j_gene: TRBJ2-1
v_gene: TRBV7-3
abundance: many
d_gene: TRBD2